This T cell receptor beta chain was captured by sequencing in a study of T cells in Graves' hyperthyroidism and ophthalmopathy (dated by TCRdb to about 2019). Background for the entire study: Peripheral blood was collected at initial diagnosis, before any treatment. TCR Vbeta CDR3 sequencing of some 140 peripheral blood samples (approximately 44 ophthalmopathy, around 80 hyperthyroidism and roughly 17 progressor patients) is reported in the paper. Thyroid tissue and blood T-cell repertoires from about six Graves' hyperthyroidism patients were also compared in the study. To identify distinguishing TCR V-J signatures, a discovery cohort of 90 to 100 patients was used, comprising some 43 with Graves' ophthalmopathy and 57 with stable Graves' hyperthyroidism. Prospective prediction of ophthalmopathy was tested in an independent validation cohort consisting of some 20 hyperthyroidism patients and more than 15 patients who later progressed to ophthalmopathy. Following sampling, methimazole starting at 30 mg daily was given to hyperthyroidism patients, and high-dose intravenous methylprednisolone was given to ophthalmopathy patients. The approximately 90 discovery patients were divided at random into training and test sets in a 7:3 ratio. General conclusions and limits of the study: Ophthalmopathy was separated from stable hyperthyroidism by a 13 V-J signature model, with 85% to 90% sensitivity and approximately 81% specificity obtained in cross-validation and 80%/75% obtained in testing. Sample size was not statistically predetermined, and blinding of investigators to group allocation was not performed. In validation, progression to ophthalmopathy was predicted by the model with nearly 71% sensitivity and roughly 76% specificity, a median of approximately 6.5 months before onset. Most expanded thyroid clonotypes (frequency above 0.001) were also detected in blood, suggesting blood repertoires may reflect thyroid immune responses.

Stable Graves' hyperthyroidism was defined as no progression to ophthalmopathy during 18 months of follow-up. Hyperthyroidism patients were aged 18 to 65 years and newly diagnosed, with disease duration of less than 2 months. Any patient with an uncontrolled infection, another autoimmune disease, pregnancy or lactation was excluded. Diagnoses relied on clinical symptoms, serum thyroxine and TRAb, thyroid ultrasound and orbital computed tomography. Ficoll-Paque density gradient centrifugation was used to isolate PBMCs from approximately 11 ml of fresh peripheral blood. Total RNA was extracted with Trizol reagent, and quality was checked on an Agilent 2100 Bioanalyzer. Trimming removed 6 bases from V and 7 bases from J; the gene matches leave 8 bases unexplained. The CDR3 numbers 16 residues from cysteine through phenylalanine. Here the CDR3 DNA is all that survives: 48 bases in frame from base 1. CDR1 MNHNS and CDR2 SASEGT were looked up in the germline V gene.

This clonotype was seen ten or more times. Its antigen is still unknown. Base qualities are not provided; no much larger clone lies one nucleotide away. The TCR beta CDR3 regions were amplified from RNA transcripts. The first round of RT-PCR for the TCR CDR3 was performed with the HTBI primer set and the Qiagen OneStep RT-PCR kit. Libraries were constructed in a second round of multiplex PCR, after which size selection and purification were performed. Sequencing of the libraries was done on an Illumina HiSeq2000 using paired-end 100 bp reads. As for how the authors treated the data: SOAPnuke was used to process the raw data, with reads discarded if the reads contained adapters or uncalled bases, had a mean Phred below 15, or lacked an exact constant-primer or identifier match. High-quality paired reads were merged using COPE v1.2.5, and each unique nucleotide sequence was defined as a clonotype. MiTCR v1.1 was used to align clonotypes to the IMGT TRBV, TRBD and TRBJ reference segments. The analysis was restricted to V-J combinations with a frequency above 0.0001, which together covered 99.2% of the repertoires. A TCS score was defined as the ratio of F50 (clonal expansion) to E x V (chaos), with BLOSUM62-based TCRdist applied between CDR3 peptides within each V-J. Welch's t-statistics and random forest reduced several hundred V-J features to 13, which were used in a naive Bayes classifier (R e1071). The public sequencing data were trimmed at Q25 with fastp and processed into clonotypes with MiXCR by TCRdb, which kept only in-frame beta chains. A single entry per CDR3 protein holds the most common genes and DNA from its merged rows. TCRdb, not the original authors, processed these V and J calls. The sample contains hundreds of thousands of distinct CDR3 sequences, approximately 15% of them found a single time. Over 7.5% of the sample is in the top ten clones.

The sequence derives from a woman aged 18-29 years with Graves' hyperthyroidism. The chain uses TRBV6-1 and TRBJ2-2; 13 junctional bases match TRBD2. Input material: blood. The sequenced DNA: TGTGCCAGCAGAGGTAGACTAGCGGGAGGAGGCGGGGAGCTGTTTTTT. This is translated as CASRGRLAGGGGELFF.